This TCR beta chain was recorded in a study of OX40 agonist ivuxolimab in advanced cancers. The overall study: Partial responses occurred in Three dose-escalation patients, one with hepatocellular carcinoma and two with cutaneous melanoma. Study-level results: Clones of CD4+ and CD8+ blood T cells grew by week 6 at doses of 0.1 to 3.0 mg/kg. No determination was made of the antigen specificity of the expanded peripheral T cells.

Comment on this clone: Its specificity is not known.

Libraries were prepared by immunoSEQ multiplex PCR; TCRdb keeps only in-frame clonotypes and omits some of them. The sample records some 79,000 clones, 88% being singletons. The CDR3 extends over 15 amino acids. Per germline, CDR1 KGHSH and CDR2 LQKENI. Between the trimmed V and J ends, which lost 2 bases and 5 bases, there was a span of 15 bases. This receptor was taken from an adult with an advanced solid tumor such as melanoma, head and neck, liver or kidney cancer. The specimen comprised CD4+ or CD8+ T cells sorted from blood, sampled in a trial of the OX40 agonist ivuxolimab. The rearrangement uses TRBV18 and TRBJ2-5, with D unclear. The CDR3, as DNA: TGTGCCAGCTCACCAGATGGGCGACCCCGGGAGACCCAGTACTTC. This gives the protein CASSPDGRPRETQYF.